The subject of this entry is one T cell receptor (beta chain). Here the gene names and germline are mouse. The sequenced fragment ends 4 residues before the CDR3 boundary, so the rest is inferred from the germline J gene. Other DNA sequences of this sample code for an identical CDR3. The V gene's germline CDR1 is NNHNN and CDR2 SYGAGS (reference sequence). This CDR3 is built from 15 residues. It was with CD4, CD8alpha, NKG2D, NKG2ACE and other markers that pooled cutaneous lymph node cells were sorted. The authors extracted RNA and reverse transcribed it into cDNA as the sequencing template. Measured with immunoSEQ multiplex PCR; TCRdb has only the in-frame clones, and not every one. The specimen has more than 250,000 clones, none found just once. The data originate from a study of CD8+ T cells in alopecia areata.

The chain recombines TRBV13-2 with TRBJ2-7; 11 bases are a match to TRBD1. The sequence came from a C3H/HeJ mouse with alopecia areata. This strain has MHC haplotype H2-k. Specimen: CD4+ T cells sorted from a lymph node. The CDR3 loop reads CASGDAGQGAYEQYF. The part of the CDR3 DNA that was read is TGTGCCAGCGGTGATGCAGGACAGGGGGCTTAT.